This T cell receptor beta chain was found in a study of T-cell reconstitution after alpha-beta-depleted transplantation in children. Study outcomes and limitations: Some patients' high day-60 TCRbeta diversity was attributed to recipient cells surviving conditioning. Among T cells one year after transplant, newly produced cells accounted for most counts and diversity. By about two months after transplant, alpha-beta T cells reportedly arose from several hundred graft clones that had expanded.

The sample holds a few counts of this clonotype. The antigen remains undetermined. Unique molecular identifiers were built into the TCRbeta library. TCRdb processed the PCR reads anew with MiXCR; each CDR3 protein has one entry. The table includes around 700,000 distinct CDR3 sequences, around 14% detected once. Per the germline V gene, CDR1 is SGHAT and CDR2 is FQNNGV. The CDR3 is made up of 20 amino acids. V gave up 0 bases and J gave up 1 base; unmatched junction bases: 10. Sequencing was performed on PBMCs, taken before TCRalphabeta/CD19-depleted stem cell transplant. V usage is TRBV11-2 and J usage is TRBJ2-3; 13 bases line up with TRBD2. The origin of this receptor is a girl aged 2-10 years with congenital amegakaryocytic thrombocytopenia, due to receive a stem cell transplant. The CDR3 region is CASSLDGLAGEGDGTDTQYF. In DNA form, the CDR3 reads TGTGCCAGCAGCTTAGACGGACTAGCGGGAGAGGGGGACGGCACAGATACGCAGTATTTT.